The clone carrying this T cell receptor (beta chain) appeared once. No antigen is known for it. Library construction for TCR beta used iRepertoire HTBI primers and Arm-PCR of CDR3 regions. In TCRdb, the multiplex PCR reads were re-called with MiXCR into one record per CDR3 protein. The sample includes around 450,000 distinct CDR3 sequences, 20% to 25% of them seen just once. Time point specified: persistent/refractory GD, antithyroid drugs over 5 years with positive TRAb. The TCR library was prepared using RNA isolated from PBMCs. The authors drew 9 to 9.5 milliliters of peripheral blood into EDTA tubes. The CDR3 spans 13 residues. Trimming removed 6 bases from V and 9 bases from J, with 15 bases in between. This entry is derived from a study of regulatory T cells in long-lasting Graves disease. General study findings and limits: Whereas new patients shared about a thousand public clonotypes, persistent patients shared more, at about 3,000.

The sample in question was peripheral blood mononuclear cells (PBMCs), obtained when the disease was refractory, from a patient treated with antithyroid drugs. This chain links TRBV12-3 or TRBV12-4 with TRBJ2-1; the D gene is possibly TRBD1 (6 bases). The source is a female donor with Graves disease. CDR3 bases: TGTGCCAGCAGCCCGGCCAGGGGCCGTGAGCAGTTCTTC. It translates to CASSPARGREQFF.